This T cell receptor beta chain was profiled in a study of T cells after yellow fever vaccination. Study-wide findings and caveats: It was the secondary response that reached its peak faster, day 5 versus 15, but it was weaker. In post-booster samples, most primary-vaccination clones reappeared (just under 98% CD4, about 90% CD8).

V lost 5 bases, J lost 6 bases, and 15 bases stayed unmatched. CDR1 SGHAT and CDR2 FQNNGV come from the germline V gene. This CDR3 region has 17 residues. Synthesis of TCR cDNA relied on 5'RACE template switching, which attached a universal primer site and UMIs. TCRdb used MiXCR to reprocess the 5' RACE reads, holding one entry per CDR3 protein. Found here are around 590,000 distinct CDR3 sequences, around an eighth of them singletons; the top ten hold under 15%. A word on this clonotype: Antigen specificity is unknown.

The material was PBMCs, obtained on the day of the yellow fever booster vaccination. The genes are TRBV11-2 and TRBJ2-7; 11 positions agree with TRBD2. This clonotype was obtained from a man aged 25-45 years who received the YFV17D yellow fever vaccine. In nucleotides, the CDR3 is TGTGCCAGCAGCGAAAGGCCGGGACTAGCGGCGTTTTCCGAGCAGTACTTC. This encodes CASSERPGLAAFSEQYF.